A single sample gave rise to the 22 T cell receptor beta chains below, sequenced in a study of T cell changes during pregnancy in multiple sclerosis. Sequenced by immunoSEQ multiplex PCR; TCRdb stores in-frame clones only, minus some. The data hold tens of thousands of clones, with approximately 92% observed a single time. Source material: peripheral blood. These receptors were taken from a female donor with multiple sclerosis, enrolled in a pregnancy study.

The chain combines TRBV7-9 with TRBJ2-1, with 8 bases that match TRBD2. Germline CDR1 reads SEHNR; CDR2 reads FQNEAQ (reference sequence). V gave up 5 bases and J gave up 3 bases; unmatched junction bases: 6. The CDR3 extends over 15 amino acids. The CDR3 loop reads CASSLREGGYNEQFF. The CDR3, as DNA: TGTGCCAGCAGCCTCCGGGAGGGTGGCTACAATGAGCAGTTCTTC.

The chain carries TRBV5-4 and TRBJ1-3; no clear D gene. The CDR3 runs to 14 residues. In germline, CDR1 is SGHNT, CDR2 YYREEE (reference sequence). Trimming pared 0 bases from V and 0 bases from J, leaving 4 bases between. CDR3 DNA: TGTGCCAGCAGCTTGGACCGCTCTGGAAACACCATATATTTT. Translating it yields CASSLDRSGNTIYF. The full variable domain, completed using reference TRBV5-4 and TRBJ1-3, is ETGVTQSPTHLIKTRGQQVTLRCSSQSGHNTVSWYQQALGQGPQFIFQYYREEENGRGNFPPRFSGLQFPNYSSELNVNALELDDSALYLCASSLDRSGNTIYFGEGSWLTVV.

This clone was observed once. Mismatch with germline at one junction end may stem from a read error. The V and J genes are TRBV7-7 and TRBJ2-5, with TRBD2 matching 7 bases. Germline CDR1 and CDR2: SSHAT and FNYEAQ (reference sequence). The CDR3 length is 15 residues. The CDR3: CASSLNGGSGETQYF. Here the CDR3 DNA reads TGTGCTAGCAGCTTAAATGGCGGGAGTGGGGAGACCCAGTACTTC.

CDR3 in DNA: TGCGCCAGCAGTGATTTGGCTAGCGGCTACGAGCAGTACTTC. Translating gives CASSDLASGYEQYF. The chain combines TRBV10-2 with TRBJ2-7; 7 bases fit TRBD2. The CDR3 is made up of 14 amino acids. V shed 3 bases, J shed 3 bases, and the junction held 5 bases outside the gene matches. The germline gives CDR1 WSHSY, CDR2 SAAADI.

The chain combines TRBV19 with TRBJ2-5, with 9 bases identical to TRBD1. This CDR3 is built from 15 residues. The junction had 6 bases not matched to a gene; V was cut back by 4 bases and J by 3 bases. The V gene's germline CDR1 is LNHDA and CDR2 SQIVND (reference sequence). CDR3 DNA: TGTGCCAGTAGTACCCGGACAGGGGAGAAAGAGACCCAGTACTTC. Protein sequence: CASSTRTGEKETQYF.

The chain is built from TRBV9 and TRBJ2-7; TRBD2 agrees at 7 bases. Germline V CDR1 and CDR2: SGDLS, YYNGEE. V was clipped by 0 bases and J by 1 base; unmatched bases: 4. The CDR3 is 15 residues long. This CDR3 is CASSVAASGSYEQYF. The CDR3, as DNA: TGTGCCAGCAGCGTAGCCGCTAGCGGATCCTACGAGCAGTACTTC.

The rearrangement links TRBV7-9 to TRBJ2-3; 12 nucleotides align to TRBD2. Germline V gives CDR1 SEHNR, CDR2 FQNEAQ (reference sequence). This CDR3 spans 17 amino acids. Trimming removed 1 base from V and 5 bases from J; junction bases left unmatched: 7. The CDR3 sequence is CASSLDRTSGKIDTQYF. CDR3 bases: TGTGCCAGCAGCTTAGACCGGACTAGCGGGAAAATAGATACGCAGTATTTT.

On this clone: The germline gene is not matched at one end of the junction; a read error may be the cause. The chain links TRBV19 to TRBJ2-1, with 9 bases matching TRBD2. This CDR3 spans 16 amino acids. The germline V gene has CDR1 LNHDA and CDR2 SQIVND (reference sequence). CDR3 in amino acids: CASSIDPAGGPLLQVF. In DNA, the CDR3 is TGTGCCAGTAGTATAGACCCAGCGGGAGGTCCACTTCTACAGGTCTTC.

The genes are TRBV18 and TRBJ1-4; D is undetermined. The CDR3 extends over 15 amino acids. With 6 bases removed from V and 0 bases from J, the gap between germline ends came to 11 bases. Germline CDR1 reads KGHSH; CDR2 reads LQKENI. DNA for the CDR3: TGTGCCAGCTCGCCGACGGACGCAACTAATGAAAAACTGTTTTTT. This translates into CASSPTDATNEKLFF.

The rearrangement links TRBV10-3 to TRBJ2-1; 11 positions match TRBD2. V shed 10 bases and J 1 base; nucleotides not matched to a gene: 3. CDR3 length: 14 amino acids. Germline V gene lookup returns CDR1 ENHRY and CDR2 SYGVKD. The CDR3 reads CATRTSGSYNEQFF. In DNA form, the CDR3 reads TGTGCCACCCGGACTAGCGGGTCCTACAATGAGCAGTTCTTC.

The rearrangement links TRBV21-1 to TRBJ2-1; TRBD2, the table's D call, lacks a check against the DNA. TRBV21-1 is given as a pseudogene. The CDR3 length is 19 residues. CDR3 protein: CASSKRVSGNFCIWHEQFF. The CDR3 DNA is TGTGCCAGCAGCAAAAGGGTTAGCGGGAATTTCTGTATTTGGCATGAGCAGTTCTTC.

The chain's CDR3 is CASSPFPHISGNTIYF. The CDR3 nucleotides are TGTGCCAGCTCACCCTTTCCACATATCTCTGGAAACACCATATATTTT. V gene TRBV18 combines with J gene TRBJ1-3; D unresolved. Trimming stripped 3 bases from V and 0 bases from J, with 12 bases between. Germline V gene sequence: CDR1 KGHSH, CDR2 LQKENI. CDR3 size: 16 residues.

The chain couples TRBV27 to TRBJ2-7; 7 bases align to TRBD2. Trimming removed 4 bases from V and 0 bases from J; junction bases left unmatched: 3. Germline V gives CDR1 MNHEY, CDR2 SMNVEV (reference sequence). The CDR3 is made up of 14 amino acids. CDR3 protein: CASSYERGSYEQYF. For the CDR3, the DNA is TGTGCCAGCAGTTACGAGCGGGGCTCCTACGAGCAGTACTTC.

This chain connects TRBV5-1 to TRBJ2-3; tentative D call: TRBD1 (6 bases). The CDR3 runs 16 residues. From germline, CDR1 is SGHRS and CDR2 YFSETQ. V was pared by 6 bases and J by 3 bases, with 20 bases between. The CDR3 bases are TGCGCCAGCACCGACACAGGGAATGGTGCAACAGATACGCAGTATTTT. This encodes CASTDTGNGATDTQYF.

V usage is TRBV19 and J usage is TRBJ1-1, with D tentatively TRBD1 (5 bases). The length of the CDR3 is 17 residues. V shed 3 bases and J shed 3 bases, with 20 bases lying between them. Germline loops: CDR1 LNHDA, CDR2 SQIVND (reference sequence). In nucleotides, the CDR3 is TGTGCCAGTAGTATCGGGGAGGGGACGACGAGGGACACTGAAGCTTTCTTT. This codes for CASSIGEGTTRDTEAFF.

The CDR3 nucleotides are TGTGCCAGCAGTTACGGTTGGCTAGCGGGAGGCAATGAGCAGTTCTTC. Residues: CASSYGWLAGGNEQFF. This chain uses TRBV6-5 with TRBJ2-1; 11 bases are shared with TRBD2. J lost 6 bases, V lost 2 bases, and 6 bases had no gene match. The CDR3 covers 16 residues. Germline V gene data show CDR1 as MNHEY and CDR2 as SVGAGI.

The chain links TRBV5-1 to TRBJ1-1; D unclear. The CDR3 consists of 13 residues. Germline CDR1 reads SGHRS; CDR2 reads YFSETQ. V was trimmed by 1 base and J by 0 bases, leaving 4 bases between them. The CDR3 is CASSLRLNTEAFF. The CDR3 nucleotides are TGCGCCAGCAGCTTGCGGCTGAACACTGAAGCTTTCTTT.

The CDR3 is CASSLGRIKGAGALDTQYF. The CDR3 DNA sequence: TGTGCCAGCAGCTTAGGCAGGATAAAGGGAGCGGGAGCGTTAGATACGCAGTATTTT. This sequence joins TRBV13 and TRBJ2-3, with 8 bases lining up with TRBD2. From germline, CDR1 is PRHDT and CDR2 FYEKMQ (reference sequence). V shed 0 bases and J 5 bases; nucleotides not matched to a gene: 16. CDR3 length equals 19 residues.

V is TRBV25-1 and J is TRBJ1-1; no definite D call. V was trimmed by 4 bases and J by 7 bases, leaving 4 bases between them. The CDR3 consists of 10 residues. Germline CDR1 and CDR2: MGHDK and SYGVNS. CDR3 coding DNA: TGTGCCAGCAGTGGGGGTGAAGCTTTCTTT. Encoded protein: CASSGGEAFF.

The chain couples TRBV7-2 to TRBJ2-7, with a weak D call TRBD2 (7 bases). V lost 3 bases and J 5 bases, leaving 17 bases between the germline ends. The CDR3 is made up of 15 amino acids. Looked up from germline, CDR1 is SGHTA and CDR2 is FQGNSA. The CDR3 here is CASSFVGGGGDEQYF. In DNA, the CDR3 is TGTGCCAGCAGCTTCGTTGGGGGAGGGGGAGACGAGCAGTACTTC.

The chain's CDR3 is CASSMTGWGNTIYF. The CDR3 region has the DNA TGTGCCAGCAGCATGACAGGGTGGGGAAACACCATATATTTT. The chain is built from TRBV2 and TRBJ1-3, with 7 positions matching TRBD1. The junction had 6 bases not matched to a gene; V was cut back by 6 bases and J by 4 bases. The CDR3 is 14 residues long. Germline V gene data show CDR1 as SNHLY and CDR2 as FYNNEI.

This clone was picked up one time. The chain joins TRBV19 to TRBJ1-4, with D possibly matching TRBD1 (6 bases). V was cut by 7 bases and J by 0 bases, with 24 bases left in between. Germline loops: CDR1 LNHDA, CDR2 SQIVND (reference sequence). The CDR3 has 19 amino acids. The DNA for the CDR3 is TGTGCCAGTACCCCCCGTGGACAGAGCGGGGTTGCAACTAATGAAAAACTGTTTTTT. This encodes CASTPRGQSGVATNEKLFF.